This T cell receptor beta chain was sequenced in a study of blood T cell repertoires in COVID-19 (dated by TCRdb to the early 2020s). Regarding the complete study: Collaborator samples came from the United States, Italy and Spain and covered acute and convalescent phases of COVID-19. Subjects who had been exposed to COVID-19, were actively infected with it, or had recovered from it provided the deeply sampled blood TCRbeta repertoires that made up the dataset. The repertoires were released in a freely available public database meant as a resource for research on the immune response to SARS-CoV-2. The material from the prospective study consisted of cDNA or gDNA derived from T cells, B-cell-depleted T cells, or PBMCs. The sample metadata nearly always contained a de-identified subject ID, COVID-19 status, age in years and sex. Where available, HLA class I and class II types were obtained from metadata supplied by the sample provider rather than from assay-based typing. Samples were obtained from the ongoing ImmuneRACE study (first 160 participants) and from 1,254 subjects provided by 6 global collaborators. General findings and caveats noted by the study authors: How much clinical and demographic metadata was included differed by source and by participant, and the metadata was provided uncurated.

TCRbeta CDR3 regions were amplified from genomic DNA by means of the immunoSEQ Assay, a bias-controlled multiplex PCR. The paper's data handling went like this. Nucleated cell counts per sample were estimated from amplification of reference gene primers within the assay. To quantify the absolute abundance of each unique TCRbeta CDR3 rearrangement, sequence reads were collapsed and filtered. For each sample, productive Simpson clonality was calculated as the square root of Simpson's diversity index over productive rearrangements. TCRdb obtained this table from immuneACCESS and retained in-frame rearrangements with V and J assigned. These tables miss some clones; where compared with another copy, unresolved V genes account for less than half of the shortfall, and the remainder is unexplained. V and J calls and clone size follow that table, whereas D and trimming were derived from the DNA. This sample lists roughly 63,000 clones; around 79% were detected once. The ten largest clones represent roughly 32% of the sample.

Whole blood was collected in K2EDTA tubes by collaborating institutions according to the institutions' own protocols. For TCRbeta analysis, collaborators shipped samples in one of three forms: frozen whole blood, isolated PBMCs, or DNA extracted from either of those sample types. Trimming at the junction amounts to 0 bases on V and 1 base on J, and the germline ends lie 9 bases apart. Taken from cysteine to phenylalanine, the CDR3 has 15 residues. The CDR3 DNA has 45 bases and is translated from base 1. The germline V gene (reference sequence) provides CDR1 MNHEY and CDR2 SMNVEV. This clone was counted only a few times. Its antigen remains undetermined. No much larger clonotype is one base removed from it; base qualities were not supplied.

Sequences were obtained from peripheral blood. This TCR derives from a human donor in a cohort sampled during active COVID-19. Here the chain combines TRBV27 and TRBJ1-2; no D gene call is confident. The DNA sequence is as follows: TGTGCCAGCAGTTTATCGGGCGCAAATAACTATGGCTACACCTTC. The translation is CASSLSGANNYGYTF.